These 8 T cell receptor beta chains share one sample of origin, sequenced in a study of Ad26.COV2.S vaccination and SARS-CoV-2 variants. The table came from immunoSEQ multiplex PCR; TCRdb's copy has only in-frame clones and leaves some out. The sample records about 500,000 clones, approximately 90% being singletons. Treatment of the sample: about 20 received Ad26.COV2.S at low or high dose, single or two shots; several received placebo; per-sample allocation not given. The investigators took samples on day 63 after the first vaccine or placebo injection. Sample: peripheral blood, taken in a trial of Ad26.COV2.S vaccine versus placebo. The receptor source for this set is a person between 18 and 60 years old who received the Ad26.COV2.S COVID-19 vaccine or a placebo.

This chain uses TRBV3-1 (or the pseudogene TRBV3-2) with TRBJ2-7; the D gene is possibly TRBD1 (5 bases). This CDR3 comprises 14 residues. Germline-derived CDR1 and CDR2 are LGHDT and YNNKEL (reference sequence). V was clipped by 1 base and J by 0 bases, with 7 bases between them. CDR3 sequence: CASSQGQSSYEQYF. For the CDR3, the DNA is TGTGCCAGCAGCCAAGGACAGTCCTCCTACGAGCAGTACTTC.

The V gene is TRBV11-2, the J gene TRBJ1-6; D is ambiguous. CDR3 length: 15 residues. In germline, CDR1 is SGHAT, CDR2 FQNNGV. V gave up 0 bases and J gave up 7 bases, with 10 bases separating them. The CDR3 spells CASSLDGDSNSPLHF. CDR3 coding DNA: TGTGCCAGCAGCTTAGATGGGGATAGCAATTCACCCCTCCACTTT.

The V and J genes are TRBV6-5 and TRBJ2-6; unclear D gene. The CDR3 spans 15 residues. Trimming shortened V by 2 bases and J by 4 bases, and 9 bases separated the two germline ends. The germline V gene has CDR1 MNHEY and CDR2 SVGAGI. CDR3 in amino acids: CASSYDRSGANVLTF. CDR3 nucleotide sequence: TGTGCCAGCAGTTACGATCGATCGGGGGCCAACGTCCTGACTTTC.

This sequence joins TRBV3-1 (or the pseudogene TRBV3-2) and TRBJ1-5; TRBD1 matches at 9 bases. The V gene's germline CDR1 is LGHDT and CDR2 YNNKEL (reference sequence). J lost 5 bases, V lost 1 base, and 3 bases had no gene match. The CDR3 totals 15 residues. DNA for the CDR3: TGTGCCAGCAGCCAAGGGGACAGGGTCTATCAGCCCCAGCATTTT. It translates to CASSQGDRVYQPQHF.

The chain combines TRBV4-3 with TRBJ1-1; perhaps TRBD1 as D (6 bases). The germline V gene encodes CDR1 LGHNA and CDR2 YSLEER. The CDR3 consists of 14 residues. Trimming removed 0 bases at V and 3 bases at J, with 8 bases between. CDR3 sequence reads: CASSQEQGDTEAFF. Here the CDR3 DNA reads TGCGCCAGCAGCCAAGAACAGGGCGACACTGAAGCTTTCTTT.

This clone was observed a few times. The gene calls are TRBV5-8 and TRBJ1-1; possible D gene TRBD1, 5 bases. Germline V CDR1 and CDR2: SGHTS, YDEGEE. With 3 bases removed from V and 6 bases from J, the gap between germline ends came to 9 bases. CDR3 length: 12 residues. The CDR3 DNA is TGTGCCAGCAGCTGGGGGGAATCTGAAGCTTTCTTT. Its protein product is CASSWGESEAFF.

The chain links TRBV6-6 to TRBJ1-6; TRBD1 might be the D (6 bases). The CDR3 length is 15 residues. The germline V and J ends were trimmed by 7 bases and 6 bases, with 16 bases remaining between them. Germline V lookup: CDR1 MNHNY, CDR2 SVGAGI (reference sequence). CDR3 DNA: TGTGCCAGCATCGACAGGACTTTCGGTAATTCACCCCTCCACTTT. This encodes CASIDRTFGNSPLHF.

The gene calls are TRBV7-3 and TRBJ2-1, with 10 bases fitting TRBD2. Germline CDR1 is SGHTA and CDR2 is FQGTGA. The V and J ends lost 4 bases and 10 bases, in that order; junction bases with no gene match: 7. The CDR3 spans 14 residues. CDR3 residues: CASSSTGLAEEQFF. CDR3 bases: TGTGCCAGCAGCTCGACAGGACTAGCGGAGGAGCAGTTCTTC.